Presented here are 12 T cell receptor beta chains from one specimen sequenced in a study of cytomegalovirus exposure and HLA in healthy donors. PCR used 60 Vbeta primers and 13 Jbeta primers. TCRdb keeps only in-frame clones here, not all; method: immunoSEQ multiplex PCR. The sample lists approximately 120,000 clones, 74% occurring once. What was sequenced was PBMCs. The receptors shown here come from a human donor in good health.

The CDR3 loop is CAWSDGDGTEAFF. The CDR3 DNA sequence: TGTGCCTGGAGTGACGGGGATGGGACTGAAGCTTTCTTT. The rearrangement joins TRBV30 to TRBJ1-1; D is unresolved. Trimming pared 1 base from V and 5 bases from J, leaving 11 bases between. This CDR3 contains 13 residues. CDR1 GTSNPN and CDR2 SVGIG come from the germline V gene (reference sequence).

This chain uses TRBV9 with TRBJ2-7; TRBD2 agrees at 11 bases. The trim removed 4 bases at V and 2 bases at J, leaving 5 bases unmatched. Per the germline V gene, CDR1 is SGDLS and CDR2 is YYNGEE. This CDR3 region has 15 residues. The DNA of the CDR3 is TGTGCCAGCAGCCAAGGGACTAGCGGCACCTACGAGCAGTACTTC. The encoded protein is CASSQGTSGTYEQYF.

This clone was detected once. The chain carries TRBV15 and TRBJ1-4, with 8 nucleotides matching TRBD1. V was pared by 4 bases and J by 1 base, with 8 bases of the junction left unmatched. The length of the CDR3 is 17 residues. Germline CDR1 LNHNV, CDR2 YYDKDF (reference sequence). Here the CDR3 DNA reads TGTGCCACCAGCACCCGAGACAGGGGAGGAACTAATGAAAAACTGTTTTTT. It encodes CATSTRDRGGTNEKLFF.

The V and J genes are TRBV5-4 and TRBJ1-2; 7 nucleotides match TRBD1. Germline CDR1 and CDR2: SGHNT and YYREEE (reference sequence). This CDR3 spans 18 amino acids. With V trimmed by 0 bases and J by 4 bases, 15 bases remained unmatched. In DNA, the CDR3 is TGTGCCAGCAGCTTGGGGCTCGATAAGGGGGCAGAGATCTATGGCTACACCTTC. Translation: CASSLGLDKGAEIYGYTF.

This chain connects TRBV7-6 to TRBJ1-2; D remains unclear. CDR1 is SGHVS, CDR2 FNYEAQ, per germline. The CDR3 sequence is 14 residues long. The germline V and J ends were trimmed by 4 bases and 4 bases, with 13 bases remaining between them. CDR3 DNA: TGTGCCAGCAGCTCGGCGGCCCTCGGCTATGGCTACACCTTC. This translates into CASSSAALGYGYTF.

The chain recombines TRBV27 with TRBJ2-7, with 12 bases matching TRBD2. V dropped 5 bases and J dropped 0; count of bases not matched to a gene: 14. The CDR3 is made up of 19 amino acids. Germline V CDR1 and CDR2: MNHEY, SMNVEV (reference sequence). The CDR3 here is CASSKTLGLAGSRSYEQYF. DNA for the CDR3: TGTGCCAGCAGTAAGACCCTGGGACTAGCGGGCTCACGCTCCTACGAGCAGTACTTC.

This clone is medium-sized. V gene TRBV6-4 combines with J gene TRBJ2-3, with D maybe TRBD2 (7 bases). Trimming stripped 0 bases from V and 5 bases from J, with 12 bases between. Germline V gene data show CDR1 as MRHNA and CDR2 as SNTAGT. The length of the CDR3 is 15 residues. CDR3 sequence reads: CASSDSGGAIDTQYF. The CDR3 DNA follows: TGTGCCAGCAGTGACTCAGGGGGGGCAATAGATACGCAGTATTTT.

This clone occurred a few times. The rearrangement joins TRBV2 to TRBJ2-2; D uncertain. CDR3 length equals 14 residues. V was shortened by 7 bases and J by 0 bases, with 9 bases between the two germline ends. Germline CDR1 reads SNHLY; CDR2 reads FYNNEI. CDR3: CASIWQANTGELFF. The CDR3 nucleotides read TGTGCCAGCATCTGGCAAGCGAACACCGGGGAGCTGTTTTTT.

The CDR3 region has the DNA TGTGCCAGCGGCCAGGGTGATACGCAGTATTTT. As protein: CASGQGDTQYF. The chain joins TRBV2 to TRBJ2-3; tentatively, D is TRBD1 (5 bases). The ends were cut back, 8 bases at V and 6 bases at J, with 9 bases in the middle. The germline V gene encodes CDR1 SNHLY and CDR2 FYNNEI. This CDR3 is 11 amino acids long.

The DNA of the CDR3 is TGTGCCAGCAGAAGAATAGACAGGGGTCTCGACGAGCAGTACTTC. It translates to CASRRIDRGLDEQYF. The chain couples TRBV6-1 to TRBJ2-7; TRBD1 agrees at 8 bases. This CDR3 is 15 amino acids long. The ends lost 6 bases at V and 5 bases at J; junction bases unmatched: 12. CDR1 is MNHNS and CDR2 is SASEGT in the germline V gene.

The sample holds one count of this clone. V is TRBV28 and J is TRBJ1-5; D possibly corresponds to TRBD1 (6 bases). V lost 11 bases and J lost 6, with 14 bases in between. Germline values: CDR1 MDHEN, CDR2 SYDVKM. The CDR3 extends over 12 amino acids. The chain's CDR3 is CASGGGGQPQHF. The CDR3 DNA sequence: TGTGCCTCCGGCGGGGGCGGTCAGCCCCAGCATTTT.

The J gene is TRBJ1-2, the V gene TRBV5-4; possible D gene TRBD1, 5 bases. The germline V and J ends were trimmed by 6 bases and 4 bases, with 16 bases remaining between them. The CDR3 has 14 amino acids. Germline assignment: CDR1 SGHNT and CDR2 YYREEE (reference sequence). CDR3 DNA: TGTGCCAGCAAACTACAGGAGTCCTCCTATGGCTACACCTTC. Its translation: CASKLQESSYGYTF. The full variable domain, with the rest looked up from reference TRBV5-4 and TRBJ1-2, is ETGVTQSPTHLIKTRGQQVTLRCSSQSGHNTVSWYQQALGQGPQFIFQYYREEENGRGNFPPRFSGLQFPNYSSELNVNALELDDSALYLCASKLQESSYGYTFGSGTRLTVV.